The entry below describes one T cell receptor (beta chain). What it binds is unknown. The CDR3 has 13 residues. Trimming stripped 3 bases from V and 1 base from J, with 7 bases between. The germline gives CDR1 MNHEY, CDR2 SMNVEV (reference sequence). The data are from a study of cytomegalovirus exposure and HLA in healthy donors. Study-level points and caveats: Researchers counted around 180 TCR beta chains as cytomegalovirus-associated. Among immune exposure information, only CMV serostatus was available. In an earlier analysis, in several hundred donors, most V segments appeared productive either ~87% or ~30% of the time.

It was with 60 Vbeta and 13 Jbeta primers that the PCR ran. TCRdb's copy holds only in-frame clones and misses some; the assay was immunoSEQ multiplex PCR. The sample includes over 120,000 clones, approximately 84% of them seen just once. Sequencing was performed on PBMCs. The TCR sequence derives from a young man in good health and CMV-seropositive. The gene calls are TRBV27 and TRBJ2-7; D is ambiguous. The CDR3 is CASSLISSYEQYF. In nucleotides, the CDR3 is TGTGCCAGCAGTTTGATTAGTTCCTACGAGCAGTACTTC.